This T cell receptor (beta chain) is drawn from a study of cytomegalovirus exposure and HLA in healthy donors. About the research overall: Among the 300 to 500 genotyped donors, 81% were placed in the Caucasian-associated ancestry cluster.

13 Jbeta primers and 60 Vbeta primers were used for the PCR. Only in-frame clones appear in the TCRdb table, and some are missing; sequencing was by immunoSEQ multiplex PCR. The sample holds about 120,000 clones; less than 65% are singletons and the top ten take 10%. Broader study findings: The dataset shows that most TCR sequences were rare, while some public TCRs occurred in many donors. As a later analysis revealed, the rate of TCR association differed by HLA locus, with DRB1 most and HLA-C fewest. Through in vitro validation, three CMV-associated chains were shown to be specific for CMV antigens.

This clone has just a few counts. The target antigen is unknown. Looked up from germline, CDR1 is SGHTA and CDR2 is FQGNSA. Trimming took 2 bases from V and 4 from J; bases not matched to a gene: 10. The CDR3 is made up of 17 amino acids. This sequence was found in a man in his forties in good health and CMV-seropositive. Input material: PBMCs. This chain uses TRBV7-2 with TRBJ2-2; 7 positions match TRBD2. The CDR3 loop is CASSLTPGRDGTGELFF. CDR3 sequence (DNA): TGTGCCAGCAGCTTAACCCCGGGGAGGGACGGCACCGGGGAGCTGTTTTTT.